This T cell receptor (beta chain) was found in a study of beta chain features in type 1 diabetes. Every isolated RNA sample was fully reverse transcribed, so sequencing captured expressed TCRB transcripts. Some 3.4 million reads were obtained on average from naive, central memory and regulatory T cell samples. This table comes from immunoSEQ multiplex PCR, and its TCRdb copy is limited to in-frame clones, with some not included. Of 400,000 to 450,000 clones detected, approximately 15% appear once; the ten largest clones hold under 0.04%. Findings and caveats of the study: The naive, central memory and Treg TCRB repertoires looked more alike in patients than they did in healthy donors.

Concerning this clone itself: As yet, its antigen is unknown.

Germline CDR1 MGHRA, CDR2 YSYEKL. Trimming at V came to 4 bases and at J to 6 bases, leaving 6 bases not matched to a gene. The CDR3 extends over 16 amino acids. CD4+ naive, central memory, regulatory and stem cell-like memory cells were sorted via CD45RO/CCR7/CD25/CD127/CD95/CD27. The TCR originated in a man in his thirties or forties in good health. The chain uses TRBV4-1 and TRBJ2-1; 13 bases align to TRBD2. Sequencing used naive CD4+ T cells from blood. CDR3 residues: CASSRFGLAGANEQFF. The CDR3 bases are TGCGCCAGCAGCCGCTTCGGACTAGCGGGGGCCAATGAGCAGTTCTTC.